This TCR beta chain was sequenced for a study of Graves' ophthalmopathy and Graves' hyperthyroidism. Broader study findings: A model built from 13 signatures distinguished ophthalmopathy from stable hyperthyroidism with about 86% sensitivity and around 81% specificity.

Investigators amplified TCR beta CDR3 regions from RNA transcripts. First-round RT-PCR used HTBI primers; second-round multiplex PCR followed. TCRdb reprocessed the multiplex PCR reads via MiXCR and lists one record per CDR3 protein. The table shows about 40,000 distinct CDR3 sequences, with about 51% occurring only once. Details on this clonotype: Its specificity is not known.

Sequencing used peripheral blood. The TCR comes from an adult man with Graves' ophthalmopathy.

For the CDR3, the DNA is TGTGCCACCAGTGACCGGCAGGGGGGAGAGACCCAGTACTTC. Amino acids: CATSDRQGGETQYF. The V and J genes are TRBV24-1 and TRBJ2-5, with a possible D match to TRBD1 (7 bases). V lost 4 bases to trimming and J lost 4 bases, with 12 bases between them. Germline V gene data show CDR1 as KGHDR and CDR2 as SFDVKD. There are 14 residues in the CDR3.